This T cell receptor beta chain was retrieved from a study of T cell responses to AZD1222 COVID-19 vaccine. Study-level findings and limits: Only five or six AZD1222 recipients were seropositive at baseline. No repertoire was sampled before or during the peak T cell response, only after it.

Data came from immunoSEQ multiplex PCR; TCRdb stores just in-frame clones and leaves some out. The sample holds 85,000 to 100,000 clones, approximately 91% seen once. This CDR3 spans 13 amino acids. The V gene end was trimmed by 2 bases and the J gene end by 7 bases; junction bases not matched to a gene: 6. Per the germline V gene, CDR1 is SQVTM and CDR2 is ANQGSEA. A word on this clone: Its cognate antigen is unknown.

This specimen was peripheral blood, taken on day 0 of AZD1222 vaccination. The chain is built from TRBV29-1 and TRBJ2-7, with 9 bases matching TRBD1. The clonotype originates from an adult in good health. The CDR3 region has the DNA TGCAGCGTTGAACCGGACAGGGGTCGAGAGCAGTACTTC. Translation gives CSVEPDRGREQYF.